This passage covers 30 T cell receptor beta chains from one sample sequenced in a study of shared clonotypes between healthy human individuals. TCRdb's table, derived via immunoSEQ multiplex PCR, lists solely in-frame clones and lacks some. The sample records roughly 500,000 clones, 81% being singletons. Sample: PBMCs. These receptors all come from a woman aged 40 to 50 in good health. Some clones in this sample may be carry-over from other donors' samples.

This sequence joins TRBV28 and TRBJ1-4, with a possible D match to TRBD1 (5 bases). Germline CDR1 is MDHEN and CDR2 is SYDVKM. The CDR3 is 14 amino acids. Between the trimmed V and J ends, which lost 6 bases and 8 bases, there was a span of 16 bases. The CDR3 DNA is TGTGCCAGCAGATTCCCCGGGGCAGAAGAAAAACTGTTTTTT. Encoded protein: CASRFPGAEEKLFF.

The chain combines TRBV2 with TRBJ1-4; 10 nucleotides agree with TRBD1. The V and J ends lost 7 bases and 8 bases, in that order; junction bases with no gene match: 10. Per germline, CDR1 SNHLY and CDR2 FYNNEI. This CDR3 is 15 amino acids long. Here the CDR3 DNA reads TGTGCCAGCAATCGAGACAGGGGGCCACAGGAAAAACTGTTTTTT. It is translated as CASNRDRGPQEKLFF.

About this clone: One base separates it from a far larger clone, so it is likely a read error. The chain uses TRBV6-5 and TRBJ1-2, with TRBD1 matching 9 bases. Per the germline V gene, CDR1 is MNHEY and CDR2 is SVGAGI. Trimming at V came to 4 bases and at J to 8 bases, leaving 14 bases not matched to a gene. The CDR3 consists of 16 residues. CDR3 nucleotides: TGTGCCAGCAGTTCCATCCCCCGGACAGGGGCGGGAGGCTACACCTTC. This gives the protein CASSSIPRTGAGGYTF.

The gene calls are TRBV6-8 and TRBJ2-1; 9 bases line up with TRBD2. Germline CDR1 reads MNHGY; CDR2 reads SAAAGT. This CDR3 is 16 amino acids long. The V segment lost 2 bases and the J segment 7 bases; nucleotides outside the gene matches: 9. The CDR3 DNA is TGTGCCAGCAGTTACAGAGGCGGGAGGGTGAGAAATGAGCAGTTCTTC. Translating it yields CASSYRGGRVRNEQFF.

This clone was counted only a few times. The chain links TRBV7-9 to TRBJ2-1; 15 bases fit TRBD2. The ends lost 4 bases at V and 5 bases at J; junction bases unmatched: 9. This CDR3 has 18 amino acids. The germline V gene encodes CDR1 SEHNR and CDR2 FQNEAQ (reference sequence). Written as DNA, the CDR3 is TGTGCCAGCAGCTCTCGGACTAGCGGGAGGGCCCTCCACAATGAGCAGTTCTTC. Translating it yields CASSSRTSGRALHNEQFF.

This clone was recorded only once. The chain couples TRBV29-1 to TRBJ2-1; 11 nucleotides match TRBD2. V was clipped by 8 bases and J by 6 bases; unmatched bases: 6. The CDR3 spans 13 residues. Per the germline V gene, CDR1 is SQVTM and CDR2 is ANQGSEA. This CDR3 is CSISSGRSNEQFF. The DNA of the CDR3 is TGCAGCATCTCTAGCGGGAGGAGCAATGAGCAGTTCTTC.

This clone occurred a few times. This chain joins TRBV4-2 and TRBJ1-5; D is unclear. The germline gives CDR1 LGHNA, CDR2 YNFKEQ. Between the trimmed V and J ends, which lost 0 bases and 7 bases, there was a span of 16 bases. CDR3 length: 16 amino acids. In nucleotides, the CDR3 is TGTGCCAGCAGCCAAGATGGGGAGGGTATGGGGCAGCCCCAGCATTTT. Its protein is CASSQDGEGMGQPQHF.

The chain links TRBV6-6 to TRBJ2-3; D possibly corresponds to TRBD1 (6 bases). V was trimmed by 2 bases and J by 5 bases, leaving 11 bases between them. The CDR3 spans 14 residues. Germline V lookup: CDR1 MNHNY, CDR2 SVGAGI (reference sequence). The CDR3 spells CASSYGQLGDTQYF. In nucleotides, the CDR3 is TGTGCCAGCAGTTACGGACAGTTAGGAGATACGCAGTATTTT.

This sequence joins TRBV7-9 and TRBJ2-6, with TRBD1 identical over 7 bases. V gave up 0 bases and J gave up 4 bases; unmatched junction bases: 3. CDR1 is SEHNR, CDR2 FQNEAQ, per germline (reference sequence). The CDR3 has 16 amino acids. The chain's CDR3 is CASSLATGSGANVLTF. CDR3 nucleotides: TGTGCCAGCAGCTTAGCGACAGGGTCCGGGGCCAACGTCCTGACTTTC.

With respect to this clone: This likely reflects a read error, since a far larger clone is one base away. The gene calls are TRBV19 and TRBJ1-1; D may be TRBD1 (6 bases). CDR3 length: 13 amino acids. Per the germline V gene, CDR1 is LNHDA and CDR2 is SQIVND (reference sequence). CDR3 in DNA: TGTGCCACTACCCCCTTGGTGGGGGCGTTGGCTTCCTTT. Protein: CATTPLVGALASF.

The chain is built from TRBV6-6 and TRBJ1-2; D gene uncertain. CDR1 and CDR2 (germline): MNHNY, SVGAGI (reference sequence). V gave up 3 bases and J gave up 2 bases, with 7 bases separating them. The CDR3 is 13 residues long. CDR3 in amino acids: CASSYGGNYGYTF. CDR3 nucleotides: TGTGCCAGCAGTTATGGCGGAAACTATGGCTACACCTTC.

The chain employs TRBV6-1 and TRBJ2-3; 10 nucleotides align to TRBD2. Trimming took 6 bases from V and 4 from J; bases not matched to a gene: 7. The germline V gene encodes CDR1 MNHNS and CDR2 SASEGT. The CDR3 spans 15 residues. The CDR3: CASSPSGSGADTQYF. CDR3 nucleotide sequence: TGTGCCAGCAGCCCTAGCGGGAGCGGTGCAGATACGCAGTATTTT.

The genes are TRBV30 and TRBJ1-1; no definite D call. The CDR3 extends over 11 amino acids. Per germline, CDR1 GTSNPN and CDR2 SVGIG (reference sequence). Trimming pared 0 bases from V and 10 bases from J, leaving 9 bases between. The CDR3 reads CAWSVTPRAFF. The DNA for the CDR3 is TGTGCCTGGAGTGTAACCCCTAGAGCTTTCTTT.

V and J are TRBV19 and TRBJ1-1, with 7 bases lining up with TRBD1. Germline loops: CDR1 LNHDA, CDR2 SQIVND (reference sequence). Germline trimming cut 4 bases from V and 1 base from J; bases unmatched to any gene: 9. The CDR3 has 16 residues. The CDR3 region is CASSTLRGQTNTEAFF. The DNA for the CDR3 is TGTGCCAGTAGTACCCTAAGGGGGCAGACGAACACTGAAGCTTTCTTT.

This clone is a singleton in its sample. A far larger clone lies a single base away; this is likely a read error. CDR3 nucleotides: TGTGCCAGCTCACCACTGGACAGGGAGGGGCCCCAGCATTTT. Protein: CASSPLDREGPQHF. The chain recombines TRBV18 with TRBJ1-5; 8 nucleotides align to TRBD1. V lost 1 base and J lost 9; bases outside the gene matches: 5. The length of the CDR3 is 14 residues. Germline V gene data show CDR1 as KGHSH and CDR2 as LQKENI.

This clone was found once. The CDR3 nucleotides are TGTGCCAGTAGTATTCAGGGGAGACCCTACGAGCAGTACTTC. Translation gives CASSIQGRPYEQYF. The rearrangement uses TRBV19 and TRBJ2-7; weak D call: TRBD1 (6 bases). CDR1 and CDR2 from the germline V gene are LNHDA and SQIVND (reference sequence). The CDR3 spans 14 residues. V was shortened by 3 bases and J by 2 bases, with 11 bases between the two germline ends.

The chain combines TRBV6-5 with TRBJ2-7, with TRBD2 identical over 7 bases. CDR1 and CDR2 from the germline V gene are MNHEY and SVGAGI. This CDR3 is built from 13 residues. With V trimmed by 9 bases and J by 5 bases, 10 bases remained unmatched. CDR3 amino acids: CARNAGGSNEQYF. The CDR3 coding sequence is TGTGCCAGAAACGCTGGCGGGAGCAACGAGCAGTACTTC.

The V gene is TRBV5-1, the J gene TRBJ1-5, with D hard to call. CDR1 is SGHRS and CDR2 is YFSETQ in the germline V gene. V lost 0 bases to trimming and J lost 4 bases, with 14 bases between them. CDR3 length: 16 amino acids. Here the CDR3 DNA reads TGCGCCAGCAGCTTGGGAGAAGCGGGCGGGAATCAGCCCCAGCATTTT. It translates to CASSLGEAGGNQPQHF. Filled out from reference TRBV5-1 and TRBJ1-5, the complete variable domain reads KAGVTQTPRYLIKTRGQQVTLSCSPISGHRSVSWYQQTPGQGLQFLFEYFSETQRNKGNFPGRFSGRQFSNSRSEMNVSTLELGDSALYLCASSLGEAGGNQPQHFGDGTRLSIL.

This rearrangement joins TRBV28 to TRBJ1-1; 11 bases agree with TRBD1. After removal of 3 bases from V and 5 bases from J, the junction contained 8 bases not matched to a gene. From germline, CDR1 is MDHEN and CDR2 SYDVKM. This CDR3 has 16 residues. In DNA form, the CDR3 reads TGTGCCAGCAGTTTGCCCTGGGGGACAGGGGGGACTGAAGCTTTCTTT. Protein sequence: CASSLPWGTGGTEAFF.

J is TRBJ1-4 and V is TRBV27, with a weak D call TRBD1 (6 bases). Looked up from germline, CDR1 is MNHEY and CDR2 is SMNVEV (reference sequence). With 8 bases removed from V and 5 bases from J, the gap between germline ends came to 15 bases. The CDR3 has 14 amino acids. CDR3 nucleotides: TGTGCCAGCTTTGGGGGGGCTTCAAATGAAAAACTGTTTTTT. Its protein is CASFGGASNEKLFF. The complete variable domain, with remaining parts taken from reference TRBV27 and TRBJ1-4, reads EAQVTQNPRYLITVTGKKLTVTCSQNMNHEYMSWYRQDPGLGLRQIYYSMNVEVTDKGDVPEGYKVSRKEKRNFPLILESPSPNQTSLYFCASFGGASNEKLFFGSGTQLSVL.

The rearrangement joins TRBV28 to TRBJ1-1, with 9 bases fitting TRBD1. The trim removed 6 bases at V and 5 bases at J, leaving 10 bases unmatched. This CDR3 has 15 residues. Germline V gives CDR1 MDHEN, CDR2 SYDVKM. CDR3 residues: CASSHPTGGVTEAFF. CDR3 DNA sequence: TGTGCCAGCAGCCACCCAACAGGGGGCGTGACTGAAGCTTTCTTT.

To note about this clone: A much larger clone differs by one base, so this may be a read error. The chain combines TRBV10-3 with TRBJ2-1, with D perhaps given as TRBD1 or TRBD2 (6 bases each). The V gene lost 4 bases and the J gene lost 8 bases, with 18 bases spanning the gap. The germline V gene has CDR1 ENHRY and CDR2 SYGVKD. This CDR3 is built from 15 residues. As DNA, the CDR3 is TGTGCCATCAGTGCGGGGGCGGCTAGTTTTGATGAGCAGTTCTTC. This codes for CAISAGAASFDEQFF.

About this clone itself: With a far larger clone one base away, a read error is the likely cause. Other DNA variants within this sample encode the same CDR3. The CDR3 region has the DNA TGTGCCAGCAGCCCGGGACAGACCTACGAGCAGTACTTC. Translated, it gives CASSPGQTYEQYF. J is TRBJ2-7 and V is TRBV28, with 7 nucleotides matching TRBD1. This CDR3 region has 13 residues. V shed 6 bases and J 2 bases; nucleotides not matched to a gene: 4. CDR1 and CDR2 from the germline V gene are MDHEN and SYDVKM.

The sample holds one count of this clone. This rearrangement joins TRBV2 to TRBJ2-1; D possibly matches TRBD1 or TRBD2 (6 bases each). Deletions cut 7 bases from V and 13 bases from J, with 14 bases between. Germline lookup yields CDR1 SNHLY and CDR2 FYNNEI. This CDR3 is built from 11 residues. CDR3 DNA: TGTGCCAGCAAGTTGGAGGGACAACAGTTCTTC. It encodes CASKLEGQQFF.

The chain employs TRBV19 and TRBJ2-2; 12 bases are shared with TRBD2. Germline V gives CDR1 LNHDA, CDR2 SQIVND (reference sequence). Trimming removed 8 bases from V and 3 bases from J; junction bases left unmatched: 10. CDR3 length: 17 amino acids. CDR3: CASRYFGLAGYTGELFF. The CDR3 DNA is TGTGCCAGTCGATACTTCGGACTAGCGGGATACACCGGGGAGCTGTTTTTT.

This clone was found a few times. A much larger clone differs from this one at a single base, so this may be a read error. The sample holds other DNA sequences that translate to the same CDR3. The chain couples TRBV21-1 to TRBJ1-1; the D call in the table, TRBD1, was not verified against the DNA. TRBV21-1 is assigned pseudogene status. The CDR3 consists of 11 residues. This CDR3 is CATPGATEAFF. Written as DNA, the CDR3 is TGTGCCACCCCAGGGGCCACTGAAGCCTTCTTT.

The V call is TRBV28, the J call TRBJ2-5, with D possibly being TRBD2 (5 bases). Trimming took off 9 bases at V and 7 bases at J, with 6 bases between the two ends. CDR1 is MDHEN and CDR2 is SYDVKM in the germline V gene. There are 9 residues in the CDR3. CDR3 DNA sequence: TGTGCCAGAGAGGGGACCCAGTACTTC. Translation: CAREGTQYF.

The chain carries TRBV27 and TRBJ1-1, with D tentatively TRBD1 (6 bases). The ends were cut back, 5 bases at V and 2 bases at J, with 12 bases in the middle. This CDR3 is 14 amino acids long. Per germline, CDR1 MNHEY and CDR2 SMNVEV (reference sequence). In DNA, the CDR3 is TGTGCCAGCAGTCGGGGGCGCTTTAACACTGAAGCTTTCTTT. It codes for CASSRGRFNTEAFF.

The chain uses TRBV2 and TRBJ1-1; a weak D match, TRBD1 (6 bases). Trimming pared 2 bases from V and 2 bases from J, leaving 12 bases between. Germline-derived CDR1 and CDR2 are SNHLY and FYNNEI. This CDR3 comprises 15 residues. CDR3: CASSEQGHRNTEAFF. DNA of the CDR3: TGTGCCAGCAGTGAACAGGGACACCGAAACACTGAAGCTTTCTTT.

On this clone itself: This probably arose from a read error, given a far larger clone one base away. The chain carries TRBV6-6 and TRBJ1-1; 7 bases agree with TRBD1. This CDR3 has 11 residues. Germline V gene lookup returns CDR1 MNHNY and CDR2 SVGAGI (reference sequence). Trimming took 8 bases from V and 3 from J; bases not matched to a gene: 0. CDR3 coding DNA: TGTGCCAGCCAGGGGGACACTGAAGCTTTCTTT. This gives the protein CASQGDTEAFF.